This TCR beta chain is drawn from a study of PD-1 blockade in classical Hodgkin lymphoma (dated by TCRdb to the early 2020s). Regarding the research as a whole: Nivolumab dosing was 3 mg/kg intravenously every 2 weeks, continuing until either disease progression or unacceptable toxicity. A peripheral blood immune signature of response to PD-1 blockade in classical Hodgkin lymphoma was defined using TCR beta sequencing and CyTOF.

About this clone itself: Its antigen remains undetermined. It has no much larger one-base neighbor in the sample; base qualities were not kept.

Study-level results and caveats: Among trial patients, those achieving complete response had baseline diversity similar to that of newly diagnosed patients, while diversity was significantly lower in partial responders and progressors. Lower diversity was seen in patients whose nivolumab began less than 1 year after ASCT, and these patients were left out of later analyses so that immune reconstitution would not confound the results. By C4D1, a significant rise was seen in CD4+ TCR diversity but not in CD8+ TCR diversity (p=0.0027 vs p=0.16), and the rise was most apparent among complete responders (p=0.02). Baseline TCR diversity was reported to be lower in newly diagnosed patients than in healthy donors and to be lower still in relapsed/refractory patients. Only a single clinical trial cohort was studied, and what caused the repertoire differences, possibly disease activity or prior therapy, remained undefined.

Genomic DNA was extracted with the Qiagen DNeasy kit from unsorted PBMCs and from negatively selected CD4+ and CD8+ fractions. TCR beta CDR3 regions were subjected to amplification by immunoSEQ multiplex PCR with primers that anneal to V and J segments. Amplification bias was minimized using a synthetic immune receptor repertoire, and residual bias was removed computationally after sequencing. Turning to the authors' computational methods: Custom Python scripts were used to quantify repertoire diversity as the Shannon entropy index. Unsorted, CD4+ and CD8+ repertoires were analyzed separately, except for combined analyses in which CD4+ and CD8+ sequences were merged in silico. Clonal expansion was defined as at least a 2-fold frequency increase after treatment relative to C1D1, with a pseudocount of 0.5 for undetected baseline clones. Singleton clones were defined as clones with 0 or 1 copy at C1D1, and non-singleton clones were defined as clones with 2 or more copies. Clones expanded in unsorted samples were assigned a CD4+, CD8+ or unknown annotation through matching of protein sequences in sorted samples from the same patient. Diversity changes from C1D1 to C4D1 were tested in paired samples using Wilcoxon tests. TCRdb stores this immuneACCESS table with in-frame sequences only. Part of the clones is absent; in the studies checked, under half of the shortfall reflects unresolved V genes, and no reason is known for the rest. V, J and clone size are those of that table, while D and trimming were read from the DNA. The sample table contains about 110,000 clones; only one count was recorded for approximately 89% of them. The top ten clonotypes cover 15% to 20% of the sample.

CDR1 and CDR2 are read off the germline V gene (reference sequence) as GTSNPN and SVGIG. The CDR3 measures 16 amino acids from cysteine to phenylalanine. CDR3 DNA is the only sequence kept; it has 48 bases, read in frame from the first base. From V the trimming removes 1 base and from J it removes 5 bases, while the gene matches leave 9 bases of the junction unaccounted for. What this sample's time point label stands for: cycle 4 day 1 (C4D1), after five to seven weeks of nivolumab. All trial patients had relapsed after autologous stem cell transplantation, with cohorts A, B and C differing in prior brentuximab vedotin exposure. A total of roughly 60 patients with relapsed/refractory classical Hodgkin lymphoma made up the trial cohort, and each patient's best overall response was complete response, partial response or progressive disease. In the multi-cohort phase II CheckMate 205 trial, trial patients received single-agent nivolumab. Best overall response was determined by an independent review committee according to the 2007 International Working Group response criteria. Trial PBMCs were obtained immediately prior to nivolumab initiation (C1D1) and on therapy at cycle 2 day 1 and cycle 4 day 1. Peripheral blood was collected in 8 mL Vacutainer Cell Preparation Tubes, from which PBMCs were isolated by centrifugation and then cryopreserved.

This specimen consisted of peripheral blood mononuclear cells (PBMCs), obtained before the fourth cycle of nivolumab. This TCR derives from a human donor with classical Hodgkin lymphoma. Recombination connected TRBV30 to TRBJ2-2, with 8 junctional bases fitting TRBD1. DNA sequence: TGTGCCTGGAGTGGGCAGCGGTACAGGGGGACCGGGGAGCTGTTTTTT. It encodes CAWSGQRYRGTGELFF.